The 4 T cell receptor beta chains below come from one sample, sequenced in a study of human thymus T cells. TCRdb keeps only in-frame clones here, not all; method: immunoSEQ multiplex PCR. The sample lists 86,000 or so clones; roughly 96% were seen once. During corrective heart surgery, resections were taken, and the thymus tissue came from them. What was sequenced was thymus tissue. The source is a boy under three years old with a congenital heart defect but otherwise immunologically healthy.

The chain is built from TRBV12-2 and TRBJ1-1. TRBV12-2 is shown as a pseudogene. The CDR3 is 16 amino acids. DNA of the CDR3: TGTGCAAGTCGCTCCGATCTTACGGAGCCGGATTCTGAAGCTTTCTTT. As protein: CASRSDLTEPDSEAFF.

This chain links TRBV19 with TRBJ1-5, with D perhaps TRBD1 (5 bases). Germline-derived CDR1 and CDR2 are LNHDA and SQIVND (reference sequence). Trimming removed 5 bases at V and 5 bases at J, with 10 bases between. The CDR3 is made up of 13 amino acids. The CDR3 DNA is TGTGCCAGTAGTGGGGGGAGGTATCAGCCCCAGCATTTT. It encodes CASSGGRYQPQHF.

V is TRBV27 and J is TRBJ2-5, with 8 bases that match TRBD2. The CDR3 is 17 residues long. Germline V lookup: CDR1 MNHEY, CDR2 SMNVEV (reference sequence). V shed 2 bases and J 5 bases; nucleotides not matched to a gene: 13. In nucleotides, the CDR3 is TGTGCCAGCAGTTTAAAGAACGGGCGGGAGGCGTTTGAGACCCAGTACTTC. It translates to CASSLKNGREAFETQYF.

The chain has TRBV5-6 and TRBJ2-3; perhaps TRBD1 as D (5 bases). CDR3 length: 13 amino acids. CDR1 is SGHDT and CDR2 is YYEEEE in the germline V gene. Trimming removed 6 bases from V and 4 bases from J, with 12 bases in between. Written as DNA, the CDR3 is TGTGCCAGCAAACCTCTAGGGGCAGATACGCAGTATTTT. Its translation: CASKPLGADTQYF.